This T cell receptor (beta chain) comes out of a study of T cells in Graves' hyperthyroidism and ophthalmopathy. Study-wide findings and caveats: Ophthalmopathy stood apart from stable hyperthyroidism in a 13 V-J model.

Germline CDR1 DFQATT, CDR2 SNEGSKA (reference sequence). The CDR3 has 13 residues. V was clipped by 4 bases and J by 5 bases, with 14 bases between them. The source material, RNA transcripts, was used to amplify TCR beta CDR3 regions. Using the HTBI primer set, a first-round RT-PCR was run on the TCR CDR3. TCRdb reprocessed the multiplex PCR reads with MiXCR, giving one entry per CDR3 protein. The sample yields roughly 710,000 distinct CDR3 sequences, 35% seen once. The patients, who ranged from 18 to 65 in age, presented with newly diagnosed hyperthyroidism lasting under 2 months. The sample holds many counts of this clonotype. Its target is not known.

Input material: blood. This chain joins TRBV20-1 and TRBJ1-2; possibly TRBD1 for D (5 bases). This clonotype was obtained from a woman aged 40 to 50 with Graves' hyperthyroidism. The CDR3 sequence: CSAIRQGGYGYTF. CDR3 DNA: TGCAGTGCTATCCGTCAGGGTGGGTATGGCTACACCTTC.